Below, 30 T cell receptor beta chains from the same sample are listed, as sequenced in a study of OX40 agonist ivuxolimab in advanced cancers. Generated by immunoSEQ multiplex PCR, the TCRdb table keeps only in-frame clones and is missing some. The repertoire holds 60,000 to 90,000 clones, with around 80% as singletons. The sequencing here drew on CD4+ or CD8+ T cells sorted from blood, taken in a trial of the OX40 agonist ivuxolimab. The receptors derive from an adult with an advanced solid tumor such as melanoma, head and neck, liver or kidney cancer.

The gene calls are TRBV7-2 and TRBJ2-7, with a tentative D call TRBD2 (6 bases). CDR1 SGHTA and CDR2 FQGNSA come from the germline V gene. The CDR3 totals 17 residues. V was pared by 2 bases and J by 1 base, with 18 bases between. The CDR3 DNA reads TGTGCCAGCAGCTTACCCCGGAAGTTAGCGGTTTCCTACGAGCAGTACTTC. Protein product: CASSLPRKLAVSYEQYF. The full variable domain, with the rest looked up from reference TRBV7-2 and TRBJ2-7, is GAGVSQSPSNKVTEKGKDVELRCDPISGHTALYWYRQSLGQGLEFLIYFQGNSAPDKSGLPSDRFSAERTGGSVSTLTIQRTQQEDSAVYLCASSLPRKLAVSYEQYFGPGTRLTVT.

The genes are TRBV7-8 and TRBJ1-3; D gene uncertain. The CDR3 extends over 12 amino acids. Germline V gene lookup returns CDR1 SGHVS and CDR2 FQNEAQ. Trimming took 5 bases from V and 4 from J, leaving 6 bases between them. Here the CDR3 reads CASSTTGNTIYF. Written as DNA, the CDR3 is TGTGCCAGCAGCACCACAGGAAACACCATATATTTT.

CDR3 sequence (DNA): TGCAGCGCTCGTCTGGGGGGGGTCACAGATACGCAGTATTTT. As protein: CSARLGGVTDTQYF. The V and J genes are TRBV29-1 and TRBJ2-3; 7 nucleotides agree with TRBD2. The CDR3 is 14 amino acids. Germline V gives CDR1 SQVTM, CDR2 ANQGSEA. The V and J ends lost 7 bases and 2 bases, in that order; junction bases with no gene match: 9.

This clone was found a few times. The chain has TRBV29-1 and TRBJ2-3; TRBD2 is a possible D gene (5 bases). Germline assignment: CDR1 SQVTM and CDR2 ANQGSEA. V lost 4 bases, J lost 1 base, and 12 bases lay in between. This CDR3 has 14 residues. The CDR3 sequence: CSVALAAGTDTQYF. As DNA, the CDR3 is TGCAGCGTTGCCCTAGCCGCGGGCACAGATACGCAGTATTTT.

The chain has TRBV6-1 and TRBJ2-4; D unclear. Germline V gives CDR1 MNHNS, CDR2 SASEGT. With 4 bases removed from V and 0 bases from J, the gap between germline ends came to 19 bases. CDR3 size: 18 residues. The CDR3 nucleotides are TGTGCCAGCAGTGGCCGGGTCCTCGTCACCTTAGCCAAAAACATTCAGTACTTC. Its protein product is CASSGRVLVTLAKNIQYF.

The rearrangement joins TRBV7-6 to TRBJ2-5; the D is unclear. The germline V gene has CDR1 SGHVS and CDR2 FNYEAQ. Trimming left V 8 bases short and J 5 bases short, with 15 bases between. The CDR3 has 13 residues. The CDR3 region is CASDPGRRETQYF. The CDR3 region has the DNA TGTGCCAGCGACCCAGGAAGAAGGGAGACCCAGTACTTC. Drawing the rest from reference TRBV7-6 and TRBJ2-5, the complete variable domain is GAGVSQSPRYKVTKRGQDVALRCDPISGHVSLYWYRQALGQGPEFLTYFNYEAQQDKSGLPNDRFSAERPEGSISTLTIQRTEQRDSAMYRCASDPGRRETQYFGPGTRLLVL.

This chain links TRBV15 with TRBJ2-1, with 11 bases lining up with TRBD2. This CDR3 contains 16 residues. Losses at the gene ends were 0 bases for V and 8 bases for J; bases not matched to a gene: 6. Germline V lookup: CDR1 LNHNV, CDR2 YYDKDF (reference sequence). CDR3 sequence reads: CATSRDWSSGGHEQFF. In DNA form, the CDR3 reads TGTGCCACCAGCAGAGATTGGTCTAGCGGGGGGCATGAGCAGTTCTTC.

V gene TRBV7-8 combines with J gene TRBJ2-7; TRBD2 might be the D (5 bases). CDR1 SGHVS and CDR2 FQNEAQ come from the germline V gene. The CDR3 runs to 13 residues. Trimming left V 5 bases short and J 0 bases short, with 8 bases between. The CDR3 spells CASSMTNSYEQYF. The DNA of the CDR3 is TGTGCCAGCAGCATGACTAACTCCTACGAGCAGTACTTC. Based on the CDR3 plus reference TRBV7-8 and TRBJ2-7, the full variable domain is GAGVSQSPRYKVAKRGQDVALRCDPISGHVSLFWYQQALGQGPEFLTYFQNEAQLDKSGLPSDRFFAERPEGSVSTLKIQRTQQEDSAVYLCASSMTNSYEQYFGPGTRLTVT.

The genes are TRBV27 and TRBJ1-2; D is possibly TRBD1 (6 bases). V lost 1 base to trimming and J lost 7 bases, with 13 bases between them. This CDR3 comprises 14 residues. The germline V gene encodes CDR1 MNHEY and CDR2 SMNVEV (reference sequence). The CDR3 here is CASSLYRQAGGYTF. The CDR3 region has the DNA TGTGCCAGCAGTTTATATAGACAGGCGGGTGGCTACACCTTC.

DNA for the CDR3: TGTGCCAGCAGCTTGGACCCCCGCTCTGGAAACACCATATATTTT. Translation gives CASSLDPRSGNTIYF. V and J are TRBV5-4 and TRBJ1-3; no reliable D call. This CDR3 comprises 15 residues. Germline CDR1 SGHNT, CDR2 YYREEE (reference sequence). V was shortened by 0 bases and J by 0 bases, with 7 bases between the two germline ends.

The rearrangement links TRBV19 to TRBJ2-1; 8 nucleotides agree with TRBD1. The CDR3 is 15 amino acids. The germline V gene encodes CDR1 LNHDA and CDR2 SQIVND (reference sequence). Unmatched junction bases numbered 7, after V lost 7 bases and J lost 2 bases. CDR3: CASMVGQGAYNEQFF. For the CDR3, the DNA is TGTGCCAGTATGGTTGGACAGGGCGCCTACAATGAGCAGTTCTTC.

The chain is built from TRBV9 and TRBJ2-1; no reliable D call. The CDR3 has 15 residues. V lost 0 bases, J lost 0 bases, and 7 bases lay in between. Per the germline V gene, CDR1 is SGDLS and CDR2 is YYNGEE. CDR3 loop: CASSVDLTSYNEQFF. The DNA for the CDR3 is TGTGCCAGCAGCGTAGATCTCACCTCCTACAATGAGCAGTTCTTC.

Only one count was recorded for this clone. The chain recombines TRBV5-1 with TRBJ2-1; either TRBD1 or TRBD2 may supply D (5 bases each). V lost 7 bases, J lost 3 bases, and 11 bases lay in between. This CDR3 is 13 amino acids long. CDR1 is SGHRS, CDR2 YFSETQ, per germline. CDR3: CASFRDGYNEQFF. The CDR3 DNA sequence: TGCGCCAGCTTCCGGGACGGCTACAATGAGCAGTTCTTC.

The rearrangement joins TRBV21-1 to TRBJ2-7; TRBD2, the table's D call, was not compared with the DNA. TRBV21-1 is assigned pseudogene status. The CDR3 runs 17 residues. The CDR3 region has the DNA TGTGCCAGCAGTCCCGGGACTAGTCGTTTTTTTTCCTACGAGCAGTACTTC. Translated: CASSPGTSRFFSYEQYF.

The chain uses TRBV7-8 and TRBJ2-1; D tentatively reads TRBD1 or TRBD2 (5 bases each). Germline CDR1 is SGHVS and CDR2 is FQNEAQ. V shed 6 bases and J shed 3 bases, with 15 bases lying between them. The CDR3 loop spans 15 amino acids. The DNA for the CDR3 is TGTGCCAGCAGTTTTAGCGACAGTTACTACAATGAGCAGTTCTTC. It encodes CASSFSDSYYNEQFF.

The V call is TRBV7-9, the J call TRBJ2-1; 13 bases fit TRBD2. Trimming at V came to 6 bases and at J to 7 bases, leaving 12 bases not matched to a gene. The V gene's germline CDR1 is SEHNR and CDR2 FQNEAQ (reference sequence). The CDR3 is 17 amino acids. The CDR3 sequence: CASSPFPTSGRTNEQFF. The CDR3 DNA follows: TGTGCCAGCAGTCCCTTCCCGACTAGCGGGAGGACAAATGAGCAGTTCTTC.

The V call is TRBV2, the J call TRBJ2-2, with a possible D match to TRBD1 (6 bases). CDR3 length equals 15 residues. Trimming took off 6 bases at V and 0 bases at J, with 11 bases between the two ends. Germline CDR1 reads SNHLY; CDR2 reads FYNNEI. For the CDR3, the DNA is TGTGCCAGCAGGGTTAGGACAGCGAACACCGGGGAGCTGTTTTTT. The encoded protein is CASRVRTANTGELFF.

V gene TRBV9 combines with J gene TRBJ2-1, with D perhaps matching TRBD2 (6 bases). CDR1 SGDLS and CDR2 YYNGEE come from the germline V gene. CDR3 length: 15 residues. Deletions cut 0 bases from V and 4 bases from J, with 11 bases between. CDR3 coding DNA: TGTGCCAGCAGCGTAGCAGCGGGTGTGTACAATGAGCAGTTCTTC. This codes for CASSVAAGVYNEQFF.

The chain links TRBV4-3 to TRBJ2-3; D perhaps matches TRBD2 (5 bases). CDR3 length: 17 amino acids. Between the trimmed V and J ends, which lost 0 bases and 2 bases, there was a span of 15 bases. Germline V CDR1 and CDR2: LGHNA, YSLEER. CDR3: CASSQDSLARYTDTQYF. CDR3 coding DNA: TGCGCCAGCAGCCAAGATTCGTTAGCGCGTTACACAGATACGCAGTATTTT.

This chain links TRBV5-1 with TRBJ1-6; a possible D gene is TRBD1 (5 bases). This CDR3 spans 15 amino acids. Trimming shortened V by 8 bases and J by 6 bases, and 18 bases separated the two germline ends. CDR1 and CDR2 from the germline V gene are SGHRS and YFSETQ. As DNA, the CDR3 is TGCGCCAGTAAGGAGGGAGGGAGGGGTAATTCACCCCTCCACTTT. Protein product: CASKEGGRGNSPLHF.

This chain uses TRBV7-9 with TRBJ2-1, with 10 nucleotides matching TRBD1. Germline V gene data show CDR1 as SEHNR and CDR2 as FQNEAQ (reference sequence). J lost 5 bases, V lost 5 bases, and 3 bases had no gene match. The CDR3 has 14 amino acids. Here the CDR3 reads CASSRGTGDNEQFF. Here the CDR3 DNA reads TGTGCCAGCAGCCGGGGGACAGGGGACAATGAGCAGTTCTTC. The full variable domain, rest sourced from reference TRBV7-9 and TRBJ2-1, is DTGVSQNPRHKITKRGQNVTFRCDPISEHNRLYWYRQTLGQGPEFLTYFQNEAQLEKSRLLSDRFSAERPKGSFSTLEIQRTEQGDSAMYLCASSRGTGDNEQFFGPGTRLTVL.

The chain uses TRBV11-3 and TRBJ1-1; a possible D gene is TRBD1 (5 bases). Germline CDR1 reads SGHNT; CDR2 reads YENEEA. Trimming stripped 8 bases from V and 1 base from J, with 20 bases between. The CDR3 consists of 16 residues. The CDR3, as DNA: TGTGCCAGCTCCTACTTTGGGGGTTTAGAGAACACTGAAGCTTTCTTT. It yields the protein CASSYFGGLENTEAFF. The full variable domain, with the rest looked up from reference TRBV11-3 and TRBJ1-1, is EAGVVQSPRYKIIEKKQPVAFWCNPISGHNTLYWYLQNLGQGPELLIRYENEEAVDDSQLPKDRFSAERLKGVDSTLKIQPAELGDSAVYLCASSYFGGLENTEAFFGQGTRLTVV.

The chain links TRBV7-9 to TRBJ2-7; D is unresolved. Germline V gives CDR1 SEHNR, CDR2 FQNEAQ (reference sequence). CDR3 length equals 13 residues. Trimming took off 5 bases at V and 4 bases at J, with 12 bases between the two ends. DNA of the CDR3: TGTGCCAGCAGCCCCGACGTCTCTTACGAGCAGTACTTC. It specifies CASSPDVSYEQYF.

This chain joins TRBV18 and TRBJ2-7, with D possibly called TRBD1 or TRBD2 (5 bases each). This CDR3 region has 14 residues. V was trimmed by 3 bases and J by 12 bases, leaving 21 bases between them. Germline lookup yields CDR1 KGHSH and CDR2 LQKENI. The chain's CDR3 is CASSPTGLGDPPYF. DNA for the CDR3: TGTGCCAGCTCACCGACGGGTCTAGGGGACCCTCCGTACTTC.

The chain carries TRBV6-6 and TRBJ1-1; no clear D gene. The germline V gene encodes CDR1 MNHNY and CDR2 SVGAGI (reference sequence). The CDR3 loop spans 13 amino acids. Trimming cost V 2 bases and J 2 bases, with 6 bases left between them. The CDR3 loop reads CASSYTVNTEAFF. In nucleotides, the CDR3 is TGTGCCAGCAGTTACACAGTTAACACTGAAGCTTTCTTT.

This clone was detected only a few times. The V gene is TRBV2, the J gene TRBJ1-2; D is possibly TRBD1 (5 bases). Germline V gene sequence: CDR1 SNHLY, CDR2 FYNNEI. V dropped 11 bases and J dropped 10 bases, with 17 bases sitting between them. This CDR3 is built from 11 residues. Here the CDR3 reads CAGDGREVYTF. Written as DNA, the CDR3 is TGTGCCGGGGACGGCAGGGAGGTCTACACCTTC. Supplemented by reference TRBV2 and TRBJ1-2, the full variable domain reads EPEVTQTPSHQVTQMGQEVILRCVPISNHLYFYWYRQILGQKVEFLVSFYNNEISEKSEIFDDQFSVERPDGSNFTLKIRSTKLEDSAMYFCAGDGREVYTFGSGTRLTVV.

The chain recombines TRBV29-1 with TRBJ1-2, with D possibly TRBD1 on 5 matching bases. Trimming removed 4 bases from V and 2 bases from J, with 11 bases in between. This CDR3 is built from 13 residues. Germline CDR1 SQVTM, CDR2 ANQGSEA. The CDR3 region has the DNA TGCAGCGTTGCCAAGGACAAAAACTATGGCTACACCTTC. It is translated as CSVAKDKNYGYTF.

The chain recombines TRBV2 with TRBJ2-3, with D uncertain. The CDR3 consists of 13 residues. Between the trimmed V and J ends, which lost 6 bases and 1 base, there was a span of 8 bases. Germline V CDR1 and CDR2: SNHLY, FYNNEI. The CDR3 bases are TGTGCCAGCAGCGTCGGGCGCACAGATACGCAGTATTTT. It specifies CASSVGRTDTQYF. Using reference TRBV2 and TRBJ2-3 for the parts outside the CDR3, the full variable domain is EPEVTQTPSHQVTQMGQEVILRCVPISNHLYFYWYRQILGQKVEFLVSFYNNEISEKSEIFDDQFSVERPDGSNFTLKIRSTKLEDSAMYFCASSVGRTDTQYFGPGTRLTVL.

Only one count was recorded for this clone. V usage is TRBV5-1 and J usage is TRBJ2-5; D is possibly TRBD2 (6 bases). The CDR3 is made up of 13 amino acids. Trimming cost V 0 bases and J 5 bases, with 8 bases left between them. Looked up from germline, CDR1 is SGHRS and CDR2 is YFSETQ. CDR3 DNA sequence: TGCGCCAGCAGCTTGGGGGAGGTGGAGACCCAGTACTTC. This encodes CASSLGEVETQYF.

DNA of the CDR3: TGTGCCAGCAGTGTACAGGGGTCTGGGGCCAACGTCCTGACTTTC. Amino acid sequence: CASSVQGSGANVLTF. The chain has TRBV6-1 and TRBJ2-6; 7 bases agree with TRBD1. This CDR3 has 15 residues. Losses at the gene ends were 4 bases for V and 1 base for J; bases not matched to a gene: 1. CDR1 is MNHNS and CDR2 is SASEGT in the germline V gene.